A single sample gave rise to the 18 T cell receptor beta chains below, sequenced in a study. TCRdb processed the 5' RACE reads anew with MiXCR; each CDR3 protein has one entry. Here the sample spans tens of thousands of distinct CDR3 sequences, approximately 25% being singletons. The specimen sequenced was memory CD4+ T cells sorted from blood. Subset reported: memory CD4+ T cells, CD4+CD45RO+CD25-. Receptors originate from a female donor with breast cancer.

The J gene is TRBJ2-3, the V gene TRBV7-9; 7 bases are shared with TRBD2. The CDR3 is made up of 16 amino acids. After removal of 5 bases from V and 2 bases from J, the junction contained 10 bases not matched to a gene. CDR1 SEHNR and CDR2 FQNEAQ come from the germline V gene (reference sequence). The CDR3 region is CASSPRAGEYTDTQYF. CDR3 sequence (DNA): TGTGCCAGCAGCCCCAGGGCGGGAGAGTACACAGATACGCAGTATTTT.

At least ten counts were recorded for this clonotype. The chain is built from TRBV4-1 and TRBJ1-2, with 9 bases that match TRBD1. The CDR3 is 15 amino acids. Looked up from germline, CDR1 is MGHRA and CDR2 is YSYEKL. V shed 1 base, J shed 3 bases, and the junction held 3 bases outside the gene matches. The CDR3 coding sequence is TGCGCCAGCAGCCAAGGGGGACAGGGCTACTATGGCTACACCTTC. Translating gives CASSQGGQGYYGYTF.

The rearrangement joins TRBV7-9 to TRBJ1-2; D not certain. The CDR3 spans 13 residues. V gave up 5 bases and J gave up 4 bases, with 11 bases separating them. CDR1 SEHNR and CDR2 FQNEAQ come from the germline V gene (reference sequence). CDR3 bases: TGTGCCAGCAGCCCCACGGAGGTCTATGGCTACACCTTC. This encodes CASSPTEVYGYTF.

The chain uses TRBV24-1 and TRBJ1-2, with 7 bases matching TRBD1. J gave up 6 bases and V 7 bases, and 7 bases lay outside the gene matches. There are 13 residues in the CDR3. From germline, CDR1 is KGHDR and CDR2 SFDVKD. CDR3 in DNA: TGTGCCACCAGGGGAGGGACAGAAAATGGCTACACCTTC. Protein: CATRGGTENGYTF.

There are a few counts of this clonotype. The chain combines TRBV5-5 with TRBJ2-3, with 7 bases aligning to TRBD2. V trimming: 4 bases; J trimming: 1 base; junction bases outside the gene matches: 3. This CDR3 region has 14 residues. CDR1 and CDR2 from the germline V gene are SGHKS and YYEKEE (reference sequence). DNA of the CDR3: TGTGCCAGCAGCGGGGGGGAGGGCACAGATACGCAGTATTTT. Encoded protein: CASSGGEGTDTQYF. Looking up the rest from reference TRBV5-5 and TRBJ2-3 gives the full variable domain: DAGVTQSPTHLIKTRGQQVTLRCSPISGHKSVSWYQQVLGQGPQFIFQYYEKEERGRGNFPDRFSARQFPNYSSELNVNALLLGDSALYLCASSGGEGTDTQYFGPGTRLTVL.

In its sample, this clonotype was seen a few times. The J gene is TRBJ2-7, the V gene TRBV27, with 9 bases lining up with TRBD2. Per the germline V gene, CDR1 is MNHEY and CDR2 is SMNVEV (reference sequence). This CDR3 is built from 14 residues. V lost 4 bases, J lost 4 bases, and 5 bases stayed unmatched. CDR3 coding DNA: TGTGCCAGCAGTTCTAGCGGGACCGTTTACGAGCAGTACTTC. This sequence encodes CASSSSGTVYEQYF.

The genes are TRBV4-2 and TRBJ2-3; possibly TRBD2 for D (6 bases). The CDR3 loop spans 15 amino acids. Trimming removed 0 bases at V and 6 bases at J, with 13 bases between. Germline CDR1 LGHNA, CDR2 YNFKEQ. The CDR3 loop is CASSQELTGVDTQYF. Here the CDR3 DNA reads TGTGCCAGCAGCCAAGAGTTAACGGGGGTGGATACGCAGTATTTT.

This clonotype was detected a few times. The chain's CDR3 is CAAGQGQDTGELFF. For the CDR3, the DNA is TGTGCCGCGGGGCAAGGGCAAGACACCGGGGAGCTGTTTTTT. This chain joins TRBV27 and TRBJ2-2, with D possibly matching TRBD2 (6 bases). Germline CDR1 is MNHEY and CDR2 is SMNVEV (reference sequence). With 11 bases removed from V and 3 bases from J, the gap between germline ends came to 16 bases. CDR3 length: 14 amino acids.

A remark on this clonotype: This could be a read error, since a much larger clone is one nucleotide away. The gene calls are TRBV27 and TRBJ2-1, with 10 bases lining up with TRBD2. Germline lookup yields CDR1 MNHEY and CDR2 SMNVEV (reference sequence). This CDR3 is built from 16 residues. Trimming removed 6 bases from V and 8 bases from J; junction bases left unmatched: 13. The CDR3 DNA sequence: TGTGCCAGCAGCTCCCCAGCGGGAGGGCCACAGTATGAGCAGTTCTTC. It specifies CASSSPAGGPQYEQFF.

This clonotype was observed a handful of times. The chain is built from TRBV27 and TRBJ2-1, with D possibly matching TRBD2 (6 bases). The CDR3 covers 12 residues. Per the germline V gene, CDR1 is MNHEY and CDR2 is SMNVEV (reference sequence). The V gene lost 8 bases and the J gene lost 7 bases, with 12 bases spanning the gap. CDR3 region: CASGGIRNEQFF. CDR3 DNA: TGTGCCAGCGGCGGGATTAGGAATGAGCAGTTCTTC.

The rearrangement uses TRBV4-2 and TRBJ2-2; D not resolved. CDR1 is LGHNA, CDR2 YNFKEQ, per germline. V was shortened by 0 bases and J by 4 bases, with 12 bases between the two germline ends. This CDR3 is 16 amino acids long. The CDR3 sequence: CASSQDFGLSTGELFF. The CDR3 DNA is TGTGCCAGCAGCCAAGATTTCGGGTTGAGCACCGGGGAGCTGTTTTTT.

This clonotype has only a few counts. The chain has TRBV10-1 and TRBJ2-1; TRBD2 matches 7 bases. The CDR3 covers 14 residues. Germline values: CDR1 WNHNN, CDR2 SYGVQD (reference sequence). The V gene end was trimmed by 0 bases and the J gene end by 9 bases; junction bases not matched to a gene: 5. CDR3: CASSESRASGEQFF. The CDR3 region has the DNA TGCGCCAGCAGTGAGTCGAGGGCTAGCGGTGAGCAGTTCTTC.

This clonotype occurred once. This chain connects TRBV6-5 to TRBJ1-1; no firm D call. Germline CDR1 reads MNHEY; CDR2 reads SVGAGI. The CDR3 extends over 13 amino acids. Trimming removed 7 bases at V and 4 bases at J, with 13 bases between. The CDR3 reads CASTRVSGTEAFF. The CDR3 nucleotides are TGTGCCAGCACACGGGTTTCTGGCACTGAAGCTTTCTTT.

With respect to this clonotype: This may be a read error: a much more frequent sequence differs by one nucleotide. J is TRBJ2-7 and V is TRBV27; D is uncertain. From germline, CDR1 is MNHEY and CDR2 SMNVEV (reference sequence). This CDR3 is 12 amino acids long. The V end was cut by 6 bases, the J end by 0 bases, with 6 bases between. This CDR3 is CASSPGSYEQYV. CDR3 nucleotides: TGTGCCAGCAGCCCTGGCTCCTACGAGCAGTACGTC.

This clonotype was seen ten or more times. The J gene is TRBJ1-5, the V gene TRBV7-6; D unresolved. This CDR3 contains 15 residues. Trimming removed 2 bases at V and 10 bases at J, with 18 bases between. Germline CDR1 SGHVS, CDR2 FNYEAQ. CDR3 protein: CASSLNAAAPLPQHF. Written as DNA, the CDR3 is TGTGCCAGCAGCTTAAACGCAGCCGCACCTCTCCCCCAGCATTTT.

This clonotype was detected only a few times. V is TRBV5-1 and J is TRBJ2-1; 10 nucleotides line up with TRBD2. Germline lookup yields CDR1 SGHRS and CDR2 YFSETQ. The CDR3 runs 13 residues. V lost 4 bases to trimming and J lost 13 bases; unmatched junction nucleotides: 8. In nucleotides, the CDR3 is TGCGCCAGCAGCCCAAACCTAGCGGGAGTCCAGTTCTTC. Translated: CASSPNLAGVQFF.

This clonotype was counted once. A much larger clonotype is one base distant, so this may be a read error. The genes are TRBV7-9 and TRBJ2-6, with TRBD1 as a possible D gene (6 bases). The CDR3 has 15 residues. Germline CDR1 is SEHNR and CDR2 is FQNEAQ (reference sequence). The CDR3 region is CANSSPGAGANVLTF. Here the CDR3 DNA reads TGTGCCAACAGCTCCCCAGGGGCTGGGGCCAACGTCCTGACTTTC.

This chain connects TRBV27 to TRBJ1-2, with D unclear. Germline CDR1 reads MNHEY; CDR2 reads SMNVEV (reference sequence). The ends were cut back, 6 bases at V and 6 bases at J, with 17 bases in the middle. CDR3 length: 14 residues. CDR3 protein: CASRDLNVIDGYTF. DNA of the CDR3: TGTGCCAGCAGGGACCTCAATGTGATCGATGGCTACACCTTC.